Listed below are T cell receptor beta chains from one sample, sequenced in a study of PD-1 blockade in classical Hodgkin lymphoma. Profiled with immunoSEQ multiplex PCR; TCRdb holds only in-frame clones, not every one. In the table there are nearly 60,000 clones, approximately 90% of which are singletons. The sequences come from peripheral blood mononuclear cells (PBMCs), collected before the second cycle of nivolumab. These receptors came from a human donor with classical Hodgkin lymphoma. Both conserved end residues are trimmed from each CDR3.

J gene | V gene | CDR3 protein
TRBJ2-1 | TRBV7-9 | ASPLEAEPYNEQF
TRBJ2-7 | TRBV6-6 | ASSYAWTDRTYEQY
TRBJ2-7 | TRBV14 | ASSQLLAGRDEQY
TRBJ2-7 | TRBV19 | ASSPNRVEQY
TRBJ1-4 | TRBV27 | ASSLSWDSRNEKLF
TRBJ2-1 | TRBV16 | ASSQLTPSQANEQF
TRBJ2-5 | TRBV14 | ASSHNVQETQY
TRBJ1-3 | TRBV30 | AWSVEGKRNTIY
TRBJ1-1 | TRBV19 | ASSIRGANTEAF
TRBJ2-2 | TRBV9 | ASSVGDAGELF
TRBJ2-6 | TRBV9 | ASSSHRDRSLSGANVLT
TRBJ1-1 | TRBV13 | ASSLAGTEAF